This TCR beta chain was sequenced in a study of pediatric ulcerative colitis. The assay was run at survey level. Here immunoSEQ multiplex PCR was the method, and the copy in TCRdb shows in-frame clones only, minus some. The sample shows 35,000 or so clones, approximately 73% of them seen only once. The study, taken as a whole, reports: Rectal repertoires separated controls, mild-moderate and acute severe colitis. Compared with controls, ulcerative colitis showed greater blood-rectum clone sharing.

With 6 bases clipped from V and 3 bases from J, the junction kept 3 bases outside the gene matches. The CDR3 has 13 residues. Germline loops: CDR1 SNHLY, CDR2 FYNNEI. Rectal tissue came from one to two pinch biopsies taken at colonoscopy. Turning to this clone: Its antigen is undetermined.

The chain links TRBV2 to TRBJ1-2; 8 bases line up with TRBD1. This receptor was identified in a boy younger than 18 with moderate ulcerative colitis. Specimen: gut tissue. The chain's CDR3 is CASRVDRDYGYTF. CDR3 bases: TGTGCCAGCAGAGTGGACAGGGACTATGGCTACACCTTC.